This TCR beta chain was recovered during a study of response to subunit inactivated influenza vaccine. The study, taken as a whole, reports: Authors suggested few new T cells are recruited by each seasonal influenza vaccination.

TCRdb fed the RT-PCR reads into MiXCR, producing one record per CDR3 protein. This table has more than 550,000 distinct CDR3 sequences, approximately 12% appearing once. Germline CDR1 and CDR2: LNHNV and YYDKDF (reference sequence). Trimming cost V 0 bases and J 6 bases, with 14 bases left between them. This CDR3 is built from 15 residues. Notes on this clonotype: Its antigen is unknown.

Sequences were derived from PBMCs from blood, sampled on the day of vaccination. The receptor comes from a man between 45 and 60 years old who received an inactivated influenza vaccine. The V and J genes are TRBV15 and TRBJ1-1, with D possibly matching TRBD1 (5 bases). The CDR3 region is CATSRDGEGPSEAFF. The CDR3 DNA reads TGTGCCACCAGCAGAGATGGAGAGGGGCCTTCTGAAGCTTTCTTT.